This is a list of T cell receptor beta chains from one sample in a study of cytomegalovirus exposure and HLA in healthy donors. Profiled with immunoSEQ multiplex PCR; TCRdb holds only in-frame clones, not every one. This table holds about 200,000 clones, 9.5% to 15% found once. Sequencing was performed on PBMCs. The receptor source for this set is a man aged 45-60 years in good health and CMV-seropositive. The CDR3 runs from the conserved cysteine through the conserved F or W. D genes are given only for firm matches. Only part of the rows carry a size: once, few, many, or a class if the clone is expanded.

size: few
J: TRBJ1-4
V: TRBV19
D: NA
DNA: TGTGCCAGTAGTATAGTTTTCGGACAGATTAATGAAAAACTGTTTTTT
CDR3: CASSIVFGQINEKLFF

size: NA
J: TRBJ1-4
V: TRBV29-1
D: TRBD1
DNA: TGCATACCAGACAGGGGTGAACCTAATGAAAAACTGTTTTTT
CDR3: CIPDRGEPNEKLFF

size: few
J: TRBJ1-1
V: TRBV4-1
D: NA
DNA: TGCGCCAGCAGCCAGTCATGGGCCAGGGGAGTACCTTGGGCTTTCTTT
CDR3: CASSQSWARGVPWAFF

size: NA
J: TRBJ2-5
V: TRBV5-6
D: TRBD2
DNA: TGTGCCAGCAGCTTCCCGGGGGGGAGCCAAGAGACCCAGTACTTC
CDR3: CASSFPGGSQETQYF

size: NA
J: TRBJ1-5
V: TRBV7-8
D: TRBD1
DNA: TGTGCCAGCTCTCTAGGGGCAGGGGGCGCTAAAAGCAATCAGCCCCAGCATTTT
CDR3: CASSLGAGGAKSNQPQHF

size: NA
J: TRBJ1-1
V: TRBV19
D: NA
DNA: TGTGCCACAGGGCCGTTAATGAACACTGAAGCTTTCTTT
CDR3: CATGPLMNTEAFF

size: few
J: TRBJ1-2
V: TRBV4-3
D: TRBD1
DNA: TGCGCCAGCAGCCGCTCCGCTATCGGGACAGTTCACTATGGCTACACCTTC
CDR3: CASSRSAIGTVHYGYTF

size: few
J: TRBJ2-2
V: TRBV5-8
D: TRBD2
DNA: TGTGCCAGCAGCTTGTTGGCGGGGGGGCCATCCGGGGAGCTGTTTTTT
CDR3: CASSLLAGGPSGELFF

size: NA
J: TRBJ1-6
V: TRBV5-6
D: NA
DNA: TGTGCCAGCAGCTTGGGGACAGTGAGCTCCTATAATTCACCCCTCCACTTT
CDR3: CASSLGTVSSYNSPLHF

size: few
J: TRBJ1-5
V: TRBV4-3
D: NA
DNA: TGCGCCAGCAGCCAAGATGGGCATGGCAATCAGCCCCAGCATTTT
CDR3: CASSQDGHGNQPQHF

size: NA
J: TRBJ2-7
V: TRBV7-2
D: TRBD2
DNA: TGTGCCAGCAGCCTTTCTAGCGGCCGAATCTACGAGCAGTACTTC
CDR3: CASSLSSGRIYEQYF

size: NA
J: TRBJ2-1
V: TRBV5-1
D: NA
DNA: TGCGCCAGCAGACAGGGAATGGAGAGTGAGCAGTTCTTC
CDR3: CASRQGMESEQFF

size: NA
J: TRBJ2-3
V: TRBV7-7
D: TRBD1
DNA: TGTGCCAGCAGCTTAGGAGTCACAGGGGGATCAGATACGCAGTATTTT
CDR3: CASSLGVTGGSDTQYF

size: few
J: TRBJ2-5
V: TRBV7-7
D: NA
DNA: TGTGCTAGCAGCCCCCCCGGGGAAGAGACCCAGTACTTC
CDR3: CASSPPGEETQYF

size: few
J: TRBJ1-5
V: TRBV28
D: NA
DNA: TGTGCCAGCAGTCGGGCCGACGGGAGGAGCAATCAGCCCCAGCATTTT
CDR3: CASSRADGRSNQPQHF

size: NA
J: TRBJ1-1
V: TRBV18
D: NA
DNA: TGTGCCAGCTCCTTCGGGAAGGCCATGAACACTGAAGCTTTCTTT
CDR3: CASSFGKAMNTEAFF

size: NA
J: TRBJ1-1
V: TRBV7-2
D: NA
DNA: TGTGCCAGCAGCTTAGAGGGGGGGGCAGGGCGCGTAGCTTTCTTT
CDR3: CASSLEGGAGRVAFF

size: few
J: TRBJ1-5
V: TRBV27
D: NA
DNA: TGTGCCAGCAGTTTGGTCCCACAGACTAGCAATCAGCCCCAGCATTTT
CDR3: CASSLVPQTSNQPQHF

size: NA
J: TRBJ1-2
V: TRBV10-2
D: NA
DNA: TGCGCCAGCAGTGAGTCGCAAGGGGCGGTTCGGGGCTACACCTTC
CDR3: CASSESQGAVRGYTF

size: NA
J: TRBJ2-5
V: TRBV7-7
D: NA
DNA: TGTGCCAGCGGGTCGGGGAGCGGGGAGACCCAGTACTTC
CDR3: CASGSGSGETQYF

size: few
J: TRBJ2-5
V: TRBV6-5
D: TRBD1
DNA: TGTGCCAGCGCTCGGACGGGGACAGGTCAAGAGACCCAGTACTTC
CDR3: CASARTGTGQETQYF

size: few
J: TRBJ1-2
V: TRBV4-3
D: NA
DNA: TGCGCCAGCAGCCAAGAATCGCGGCAGACCTATGGCTACACCTTC
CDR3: CASSQESRQTYGYTF

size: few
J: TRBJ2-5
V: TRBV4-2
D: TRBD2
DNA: TGTGCCAGCAGCCAGACTAGCGGGGGGGCCCGGGAGACCCAGTACTTC
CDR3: CASSQTSGGARETQYF

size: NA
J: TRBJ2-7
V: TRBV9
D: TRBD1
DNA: TGTGCCAGCGGACCGGGACAGTCCTACGAGCAGTACTTC
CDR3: CASGPGQSYEQYF

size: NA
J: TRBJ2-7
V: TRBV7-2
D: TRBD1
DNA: TGTGCCAGCAGCACCCCCGGGACAGAAAGTTACGAGCAGTACTTC
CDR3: CASSTPGTESYEQYF

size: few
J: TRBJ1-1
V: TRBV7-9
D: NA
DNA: TGTGCCAGCACTTTGAAGGCGGAGAACACTGAAGCTTTCTTT
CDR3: CASTLKAENTEAFF

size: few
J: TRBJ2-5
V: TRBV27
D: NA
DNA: TGTGCCAGCAGATCTCCTGACAGCCTCCAAGAGACCCAGTACTTC
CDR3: CASRSPDSLQETQYF

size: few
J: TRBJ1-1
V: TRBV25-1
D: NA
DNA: TGTGCCAGCAGTGAGAGGCTACAGAACACTGAAGCTTTCTTT
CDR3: CASSERLQNTEAFF

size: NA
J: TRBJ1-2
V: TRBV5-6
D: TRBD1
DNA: TGTGCCAGCAGCTTGGGGCAGGGGGAGGCCTATGGCTACCCCTTC
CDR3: CASSLGQGEAYGYPF

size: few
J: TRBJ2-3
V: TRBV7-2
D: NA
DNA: TGTGCCAGCAGCTTAGTTAGACACCTCACAGATACGCAGTATTTT
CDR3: CASSLVRHLTDTQYF

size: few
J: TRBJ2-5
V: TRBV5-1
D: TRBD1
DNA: TGCGCCAGCAGCTTGGGGGGGCAGGGGGCTCAAGAGACCCAGTACTTC
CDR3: CASSLGGQGAQETQYF

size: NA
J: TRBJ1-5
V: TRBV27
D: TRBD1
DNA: TGTGCCAGCAGTCCGGCCGGACAGGGAAATCAGCCCCAGCATTTT
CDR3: CASSPAGQGNQPQHF